This T cell receptor beta chain is from a study of blood T cell repertoires in COVID-19. Study overall: Italy, Spain and the United States were the sources of the convalescent and acute COVID-19 samples. PBMCs, B-cell-depleted T cells, or T cells were the source of the cDNA or gDNA that made up the material.

Germline assignment: CDR1 SGHDT and CDR2 YYEEEE. The length of the CDR3 is 19 residues. V trimming: 4 bases; J trimming: 0 bases; junction bases outside the gene matches: 13. In the original workflow: Amplified reference gene primers provided the basis for estimating nucleated cell counts. Profiling relied on immunoSEQ multiplex PCR, and the TCRdb table lists in-frame clones only, not all of them. The DNA was the basis for D and trimming; V, J and clone size are from that table. The sample consists of 200,000 or so clones, approximately 84% of them appearing once. The V and J genes are TRBV5-6 and TRBJ2-5; 12 bases are shared with TRBD2. The sequencing sample was made of peripheral blood. The origin of this receptor is a woman aged 55-70 years with acute or convalescent COVID-19. The CDR3 is CASSPRLGTSGSYQETQYF. For the CDR3, the DNA is TGTGCCAGCAGCCCACGGTTGGGGACTAGCGGGTCGTACCAAGAGACCCAGTACTTC.